This T cell receptor (beta chain) was sequenced during a study of T cells in Graves' hyperthyroidism and ophthalmopathy. Authors of the study amplified TCR beta CDR3 regions from RNA transcripts. A set of HTBI primers served as the primers for a first-round RT-PCR of the TCR CDR3. TCRdb re-called the multiplex PCR reads through MiXCR, storing one row per CDR3 protein. The sample has more than 350,000 distinct CDR3 sequences; approximately 17% are singletons. The CDR3 has 15 amino acids. Trimming removed 2 bases from V and 5 bases from J; junction bases left unmatched: 5. Germline V CDR1 and CDR2: MDHEN, SYDVKM. There are many counts of this clonotype. Its specificity is unknown. The hyperthyroidism was newly diagnosed and had lasted under 2 months; the patients were aged 18 to 65. Cells are PBMCs isolated from roughly 9.3 ml of fresh blood. Findings of the study overall: The majority of expanded thyroid clonotypes above 0.001 also appeared in blood.

Sequencing was performed on blood. The chain combines TRBV28 with TRBJ1-4, with 7 bases aligning to TRBD1. This receptor was identified in a woman under 40 with Graves' hyperthyroidism that later progressed to Graves' ophthalmopathy. The CDR3 spells CASSLEGQSNEKLFF. CDR3 in DNA: TGTGCCAGCAGTTTAGAGGGACAGTCCAATGAAAAACTGTTTTTT.